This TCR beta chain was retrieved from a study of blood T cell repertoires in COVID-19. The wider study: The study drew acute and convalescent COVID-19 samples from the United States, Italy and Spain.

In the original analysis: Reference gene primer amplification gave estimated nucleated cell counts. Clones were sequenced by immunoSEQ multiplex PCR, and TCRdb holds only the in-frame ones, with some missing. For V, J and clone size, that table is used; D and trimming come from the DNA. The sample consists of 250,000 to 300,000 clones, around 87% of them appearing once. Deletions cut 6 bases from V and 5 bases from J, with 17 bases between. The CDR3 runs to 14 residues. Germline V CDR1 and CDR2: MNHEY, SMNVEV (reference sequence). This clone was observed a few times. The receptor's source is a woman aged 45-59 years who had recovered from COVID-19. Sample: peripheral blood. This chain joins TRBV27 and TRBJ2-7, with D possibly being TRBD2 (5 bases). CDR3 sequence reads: CASRRQAAGHEQYF. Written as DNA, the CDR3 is TGTGCCAGCAGACGGCAAGCGGCAGGTCACGAGCAGTACTTC.